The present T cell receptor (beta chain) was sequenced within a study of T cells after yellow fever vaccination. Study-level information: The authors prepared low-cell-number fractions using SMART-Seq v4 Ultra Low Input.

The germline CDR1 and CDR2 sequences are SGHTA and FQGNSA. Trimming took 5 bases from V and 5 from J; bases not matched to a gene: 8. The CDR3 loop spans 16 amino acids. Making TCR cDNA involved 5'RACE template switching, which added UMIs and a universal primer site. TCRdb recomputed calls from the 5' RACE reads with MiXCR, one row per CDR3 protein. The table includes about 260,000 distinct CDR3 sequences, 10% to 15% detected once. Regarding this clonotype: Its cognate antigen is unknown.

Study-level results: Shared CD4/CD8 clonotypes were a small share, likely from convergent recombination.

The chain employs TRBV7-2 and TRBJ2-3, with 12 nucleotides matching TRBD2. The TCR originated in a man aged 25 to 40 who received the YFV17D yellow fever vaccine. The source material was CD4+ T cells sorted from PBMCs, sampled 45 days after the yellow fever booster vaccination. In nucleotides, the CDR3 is TGTGCCAGCAGCCCGACTAGCGGGAGTGGGGTAGATACGCAGTATTTT. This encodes CASSPTSGSGVDTQYF.